This TCR beta chain was captured in a study of blood T cell repertoires in COVID-19. Study information: The United States, Italy and Spain supplied acute and convalescent COVID-19 samples. The cDNA or gDNA used as material had been derived from T cells, B-cell-depleted T cells, or PBMCs.

From germline, CDR1 is MDHEN and CDR2 SYDVKM. The V and J ends lost 2 bases and 10 bases respectively, with 15 bases between them. This CDR3 spans 13 amino acids. Seattle's enrolled individuals joined amid active infection and were then monitored longitudinally. In the authors' methods: Amplification with reference gene primers provided the estimates of nucleated cell counts. Sequencing used immunoSEQ multiplex PCR; TCRdb keeps in-frame clones, though not all of them. Clonal size and the V and J genes are those of that table, whereas D and trimming came from the DNA. The table includes some 70,000 clones, around 80% detected once.

V is TRBV28 and J is TRBJ2-7, with D possibly matching TRBD2 (6 bases). This receptor was taken from a man aged 45-65 years with COVID-19, enrolled during active disease. The sample was peripheral blood. The CDR3, as DNA: TGTGCCAGCAGTTTAGGGGGGAGGAGTAACCAGTACTTC. The encoded protein is CASSLGGRSNQYF.